The following is a TCR beta chain sequence with its context. What it recognizes is unknown. V lost 4 bases and J lost 0, with 19 bases in between. The CDR3 contains 17 residues. Germline values: CDR1 LGHNA, CDR2 YSLEER. Using immunoSEQ multiplex PCR, the repertoire was profiled, and TCRdb retains in-frame clones only, with some absent. The sample holds over 150,000 clones, roughly nine tenths seen once. The sample comes from a study of T cell responses to AZD1222 COVID-19 vaccine. Study-level points and caveats: The donors showed a predominance of white British ancestry and of females, with possible underestimation of clonal diversity.

This sequence was found in an adult in good health. The chain combines TRBV4-3 with TRBJ2-7, with D unclear. The specimen was peripheral blood, collected on day 0 of AZD1222 vaccination. CDR3 nucleotides: TGCGCCAGCAGCCCAGACCTGGGAATCTCGAGCTCCTACGAGCAGTACTTC. The encoded protein is CASSPDLGISSSYEQYF.